One TCR beta chain is described in this entry. Its specificity is not known. Libraries were prepared by immunoSEQ multiplex PCR; TCRdb keeps only in-frame clonotypes and omits some of them. Among 180,000 or so clones listed, 85% to 90% were seen once. This entry comes from a study of cytomegalovirus exposure and HLA in healthy donors. Study results and limitations: Associated with cytomegalovirus, according to the listing, were some 180 TCR beta chains.

This sequence originates from a woman aged 25 to 39 in good health and CMV-seronegative. Sequencing used PBMCs.

In DNA, the CDR3 is TGTGCCAGCAGAAACGACAGGGGAGGCGAGCAGTACTTC. It specifies CASRNDRGGEQYF. The V and J genes are TRBV2 and TRBJ2-7; 8 nucleotides match TRBD1. Germline loops: CDR1 SNHLY, CDR2 FYNNEI. The CDR3 runs to 13 residues. V shed 6 bases, J shed 6 bases, and the junction held 7 bases outside the gene matches.